The clone carrying this TCR beta chain was counted only a few times. A much larger clonotype is one base distant, so this may be a read error. The data were taken from a study of CD8+CD57+ T cells in acquired aplastic anemia. Profiles of TCR beta VDJ and CDR3 were generated from a genomic DNA template. TCRdb recomputed calls from the reads with MiXCR, one row per CDR3 protein. The profile shows some 240,000 distinct CDR3 sequences, about a third of them singletons. The TCR sequence derives from a human donor in good health, serving as a control. Sequencing input: sorted CD4+, CD8+, or CD8+CD57+ T cells (not recorded which) from PBMCs.

DNA of the CDR3: TGTGCCAGTAGTATTGAAGTTGGAGCTTTCTTT. Protein sequence: CASSIEVGAFF. The chain employs TRBV19 and TRBJ1-1, with D unclear. Germline V gene sequence: CDR1 LNHDA, CDR2 SQIVND (reference sequence). The CDR3 extends over 11 amino acids. The ends were cut back, 3 bases at V and 10 bases at J, with 9 bases in the middle.